Each of the 9 T cell receptor beta chains below was sequenced from the same sample in a study of blood T cell repertoires in COVID-19. Sequencing used immunoSEQ multiplex PCR; TCRdb keeps in-frame clones, though not all of them. Here the sample spans nearly 200,000 clones, roughly 79% being singletons. Sequencing was carried out using peripheral blood. Receptor source: a human donor with acute or convalescent COVID-19. The donor label of this sample is uncertain.

The CDR3 nucleotides read TGTGCCAGCATCGCGGGCGGGAGGGGAGAGACCCAGTACTTC. It is translated as CASIAGGRGETQYF. The chain has TRBV11-2 and TRBJ2-5, with 9 bases identical to TRBD2. V trimming: 7 bases; J trimming: 4 bases; junction bases outside the gene matches: 7. Germline V gives CDR1 SGHAT, CDR2 FQNNGV. The CDR3 sequence is 14 residues long. Variable domain in full (rest from reference TRBV11-2 and TRBJ2-5): EAGVAQSPRYKIIEKRQSVAFWCNPISGHATLYWYQQILGQGPKLLIQFQNNGVVDDSQLPKDRFSAERLKGVDSTLKIQPAKLEDSAVYLCASIAGGRGETQYFGPGTRLLVL.

CDR3: CASSLGPSATNEKLFF. In DNA form, the CDR3 reads TGTGCCAGCAGTTTAGGGCCCTCGGCAACTAATGAAAAACTGTTTTTT. The V gene is TRBV28, the J gene TRBJ1-4; D gene ambiguous. V was pared by 2 bases and J by 0 bases, with 10 bases between. This CDR3 is built from 16 residues. CDR1 and CDR2 (germline): MDHEN, SYDVKM.

The genes are TRBV6-5 and TRBJ1-2; 7 bases agree with TRBD1. With 1 base clipped from V and 8 bases from J, the junction kept 4 bases outside the gene matches. Per germline, CDR1 MNHEY and CDR2 SVGAGI. CDR3 length: 13 residues. CDR3 sequence reads: CASSYYRGIGYTF. The CDR3, as DNA: TGTGCCAGCAGTTACTACAGGGGTATAGGCTACACCTTC.

This chain joins TRBV7-9 and TRBJ2-3; 8 nucleotides line up with TRBD2. CDR3 length: 15 amino acids. Germline CDR1 reads SEHNR; CDR2 reads FQNEAQ (reference sequence). Losses at the gene ends were 6 bases for V and 4 bases for J; bases not matched to a gene: 9. CDR3 nucleotides: TGTGCCAGCAGGGCAAATAGCGGGATGGCAGATACGCAGTATTTT. This translates into CASRANSGMADTQYF.

The chain joins TRBV7-9 to TRBJ2-7, with 10 bases that match TRBD2. V trimming: 0 bases; J trimming: 5 bases; junction bases outside the gene matches: 4. Per the germline V gene, CDR1 is SEHNR and CDR2 is FQNEAQ (reference sequence). This CDR3 has 15 amino acids. The CDR3 sequence is CASSLATSGNDEQYF. The CDR3 region has the DNA TGTGCCAGCAGCTTAGCCACTAGCGGGAACGACGAGCAGTACTTC.

The genes are TRBV6-1 and TRBJ2-1; TRBD2 aligns across 11 bases. Germline-derived CDR1 and CDR2 are MNHNS and SASEGT. The CDR3 length is 15 residues. With V trimmed by 3 bases and J by 3 bases, 1 base remained unmatched. Here the CDR3 DNA reads TGTGCCAGCAGTGAGGGGACTAGCGGCTACAATGAGCAGTTCTTC. It is translated as CASSEGTSGYNEQFF.

This clone was observed once. The V call is TRBV10-1, the J call TRBJ1-2; D might be TRBD1 (6 bases). The CDR3 is made up of 14 amino acids. Germline lookup yields CDR1 WNHNN and CDR2 SYGVQD (reference sequence). Between the trimmed V and J ends, which lost 0 bases and 8 bases, there was a span of 13 bases. The CDR3 loop is CASSESGAKGGYTF. CDR3 in DNA: TGCGCCAGCAGTGAGTCGGGGGCAAAGGGAGGCTACACCTTC.

This chain joins TRBV19 and TRBJ1-1; 10 bases map to TRBD1. The CDR3 runs 15 residues. The germline V gene has CDR1 LNHDA and CDR2 SQIVND (reference sequence). With V trimmed by 5 bases and J by 4 bases, 7 bases remained unmatched. The CDR3 coding sequence is TGTGCCAGTAGTCCCAGGGACAGGGGAGGCACTGAAGCTTTCTTT. Protein product: CASSPRDRGGTEAFF.

The chain links TRBV6-1 to TRBJ2-5, with 7 bases lining up with TRBD2. The CDR3 has 14 amino acids. CDR1 and CDR2 (germline): MNHNS, SASEGT. Losses at the gene ends were 1 base for V and 5 bases for J; bases not matched to a gene: 4. Here the CDR3 DNA reads TGTGCCAGCAGTGAAGGGGGGGGTCGGGAGACCCAGTACTTC. Its protein product is CASSEGGGRETQYF.